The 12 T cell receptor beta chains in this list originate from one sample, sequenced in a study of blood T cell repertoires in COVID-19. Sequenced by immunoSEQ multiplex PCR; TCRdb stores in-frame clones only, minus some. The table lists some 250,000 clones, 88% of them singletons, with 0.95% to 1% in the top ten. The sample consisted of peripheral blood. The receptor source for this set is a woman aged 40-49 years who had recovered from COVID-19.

CDR3 amino acids: CASSMRGSGPHSGANVLTF. In DNA, the CDR3 is TGTGCCAGTAGTATGAGAGGGTCTGGTCCCCACTCTGGGGCCAACGTCCTGACTTTC. The chain has TRBV19 and TRBJ2-6; D is possibly TRBD2 (5 bases). The CDR3 is 19 residues long. CDR1 LNHDA and CDR2 SQIVND come from the germline V gene (reference sequence). Trimming removed 3 bases from V and 0 bases from J, with 18 bases in between.

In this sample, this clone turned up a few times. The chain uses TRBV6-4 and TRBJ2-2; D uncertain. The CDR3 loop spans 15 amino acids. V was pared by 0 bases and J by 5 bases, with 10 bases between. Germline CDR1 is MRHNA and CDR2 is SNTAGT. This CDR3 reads CASSDSPVGTGELFF. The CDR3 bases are TGTGCCAGCAGTGACTCTCCCGTCGGGACCGGGGAGCTGTTTTTT.

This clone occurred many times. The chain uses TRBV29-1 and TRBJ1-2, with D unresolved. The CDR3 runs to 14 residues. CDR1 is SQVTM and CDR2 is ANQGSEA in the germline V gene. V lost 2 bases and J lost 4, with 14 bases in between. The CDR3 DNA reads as TGCAGCGTTGAATTTGCGGGGAACGGCTATGGCTACACCTTC. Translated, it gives CSVEFAGNGYGYTF.

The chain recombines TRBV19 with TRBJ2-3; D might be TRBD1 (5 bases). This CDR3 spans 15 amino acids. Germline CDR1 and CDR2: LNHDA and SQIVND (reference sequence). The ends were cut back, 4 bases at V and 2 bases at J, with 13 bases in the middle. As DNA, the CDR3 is TGTGCCAGTAGTAAGTCCCAGGGTCCCACAGATACGCAGTATTTT. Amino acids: CASSKSQGPTDTQYF.

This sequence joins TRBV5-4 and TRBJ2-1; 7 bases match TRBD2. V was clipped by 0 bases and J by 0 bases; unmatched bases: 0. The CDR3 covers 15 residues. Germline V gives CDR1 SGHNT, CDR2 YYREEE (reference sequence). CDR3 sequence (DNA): TGTGCCAGCAGCTTGGGGACTAGCTCCTACAATGAGCAGTTCTTC. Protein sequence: CASSLGTSSYNEQFF.

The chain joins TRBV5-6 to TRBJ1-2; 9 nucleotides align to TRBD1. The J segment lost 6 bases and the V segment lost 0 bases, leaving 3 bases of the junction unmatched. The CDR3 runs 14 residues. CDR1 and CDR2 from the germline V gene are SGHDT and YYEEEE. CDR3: CASSLGWDRDGYTF. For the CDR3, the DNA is TGTGCCAGCAGCTTGGGTTGGGACAGGGATGGCTACACCTTC.

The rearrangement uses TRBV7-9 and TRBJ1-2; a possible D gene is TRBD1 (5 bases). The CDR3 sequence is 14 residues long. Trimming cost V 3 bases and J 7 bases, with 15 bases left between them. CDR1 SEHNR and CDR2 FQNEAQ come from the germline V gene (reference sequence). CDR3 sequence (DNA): TGTGCCAGCAGCTTTGGCGGGGCCAGTGGTGGCTACACCTTC. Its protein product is CASSFGGASGGYTF.

CDR3 loop: CASSYGGGETQYF. For the CDR3, the DNA is TGTGCCAGCAGTTACGGGGGAGGCGAGACCCAGTACTTC. This chain uses TRBV6-6 with TRBJ2-5; D perhaps matches TRBD2 (6 bases). V was trimmed by 2 bases and J by 5 bases, leaving 9 bases between them. Germline CDR1 is MNHNY and CDR2 is SVGAGI (reference sequence). This CDR3 is 13 amino acids long.

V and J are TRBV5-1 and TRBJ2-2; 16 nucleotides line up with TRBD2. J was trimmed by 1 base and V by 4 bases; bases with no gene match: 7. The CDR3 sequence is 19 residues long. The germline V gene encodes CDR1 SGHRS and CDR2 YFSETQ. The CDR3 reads CASSPGLAGGPGNTGELFF. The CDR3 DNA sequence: TGCGCCAGCAGCCCGGGACTAGCGGGAGGGCCCGGGAACACCGGGGAGCTGTTTTTT.

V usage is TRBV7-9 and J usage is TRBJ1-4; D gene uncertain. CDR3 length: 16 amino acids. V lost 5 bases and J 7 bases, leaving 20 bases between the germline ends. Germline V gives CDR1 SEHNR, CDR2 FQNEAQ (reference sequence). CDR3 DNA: TGTGCCAGCAGCCCCAACACCAGGTTTCGGGGTGAAAAACTGTTTTTT. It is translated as CASSPNTRFRGEKLFF.

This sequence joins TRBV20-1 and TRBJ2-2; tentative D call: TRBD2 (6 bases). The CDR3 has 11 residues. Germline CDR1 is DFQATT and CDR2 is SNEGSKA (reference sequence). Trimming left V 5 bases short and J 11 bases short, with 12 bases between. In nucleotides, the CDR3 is TGCAGTGCTGGGGTGCGGGACGAGCTGTTTTTT. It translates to CSAGVRDELFF.

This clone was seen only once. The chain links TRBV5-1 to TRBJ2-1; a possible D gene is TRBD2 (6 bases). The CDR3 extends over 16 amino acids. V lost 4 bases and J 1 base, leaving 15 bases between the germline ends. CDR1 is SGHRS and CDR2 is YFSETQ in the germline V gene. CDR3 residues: CASSPASVQSYNEQFF. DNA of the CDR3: TGCGCCAGCAGCCCCGCTAGCGTTCAGTCCTACAATGAGCAGTTCTTC.